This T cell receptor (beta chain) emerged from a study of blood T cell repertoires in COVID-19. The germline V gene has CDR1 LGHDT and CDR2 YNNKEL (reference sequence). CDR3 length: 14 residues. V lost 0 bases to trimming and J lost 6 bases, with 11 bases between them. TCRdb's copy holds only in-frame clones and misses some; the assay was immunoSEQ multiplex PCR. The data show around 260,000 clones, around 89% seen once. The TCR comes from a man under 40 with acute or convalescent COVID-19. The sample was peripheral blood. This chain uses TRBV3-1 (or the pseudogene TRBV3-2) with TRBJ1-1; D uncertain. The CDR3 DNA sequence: TGTGCCAGCAGCCAAGAGGAGTTTCGAGCTGAAGCTTTCTTT. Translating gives CASSQEEFRAEAFF.